The 29 T cell receptor beta chains presented below share a single source sample, sequenced in a study of T cells in Graves' hyperthyroidism and ophthalmopathy. TCR beta CDR3 sequences were amplified from RNA transcripts. A set of HTBI primers served as the primers for a first-round RT-PCR of the TCR CDR3. TCRdb independently ran MiXCR on the multiplex PCR reads; one entry per CDR3 protein. The profile covers a few hundred thousand distinct CDR3 sequences, with around a fifth appearing a single time and 49% taken by the ten largest. What was sequenced was blood. These receptors were obtained from a woman in her 70s with Graves' ophthalmopathy.

V and J are TRBV5-8 and TRBJ1-2; TRBD1 might be the D (6 bases). This CDR3 has 14 residues. Germline CDR1 and CDR2: SGHTS and YDEGEE. Deletions cut 4 bases from V and 5 bases from J, with 15 bases between. The CDR3 nucleotides read TGTGCCAGCAGCCAACCCACAGGGAAATATGGCTACACCTTC. Its translation: CASSQPTGKYGYTF.

This sequence joins TRBV7-2 and TRBJ2-3; the D gene is possibly TRBD2 (5 bases). CDR1 and CDR2 from the germline V gene are SGHTA and FQGNSA. The V and J ends lost 4 bases and 4 bases respectively, with 15 bases between them. The CDR3 contains 15 residues. CDR3 DNA sequence: TGTGCCAGCAGCTCCGGGCCCATCGGGGCAGATACGCAGTATTTT. Amino acids: CASSSGPIGADTQYF.

This clonotype was found many times. The genes are TRBV12-3 or TRBV12-4 and TRBJ1-2; 12 positions agree with TRBD1. CDR3 length equals 14 residues. V lost 5 bases to trimming and J lost 4 bases; unmatched junction nucleotides: 2. This chain's CDR3 is CASSAGQGAYGYTF. CDR3 nucleotide sequence: TGTGCCAGCAGTGCGGGACAGGGGGCCTATGGCTACACCTTC.

This clonotype was seen repeatedly, ten times or more. This chain links TRBV11-1 with TRBJ2-7, with no clear D. Germline V gene data show CDR1 as SGHAT and CDR2 as FQDESV (reference sequence). V was pared by 2 bases and J by 2 bases, with 10 bases between. CDR3 length equals 14 residues. CDR3 amino acids: CASSLSDGPYEQYF. The CDR3 DNA follows: TGTGCCAGCAGCTTATCGGACGGACCCTACGAGCAGTACTTC.

This rearrangement joins TRBV20-1 to TRBJ2-1, with 12 bases matching TRBD2. This CDR3 has 14 residues. V trimming: 3 bases; J trimming: 6 bases; junction bases outside the gene matches: 3. Germline CDR1 and CDR2: DFQATT and SNEGSKA (reference sequence). The CDR3 bases are TGCAGTGCTAGTGGACTAGCGGGGACCAATGAGCAGTTCTTC. It encodes CSASGLAGTNEQFF.

This clonotype turned up a few times. The V gene is TRBV7-6, the J gene TRBJ2-5; tentative D call: TRBD2 (6 bases). The germline V gene has CDR1 SGHVS and CDR2 FNYEAQ. Trimming removed 2 bases at V and 5 bases at J, with 18 bases between. The CDR3 runs 16 residues. CDR3 sequence: CASSLKAGDLRETQYF. CDR3 nucleotides: TGTGCCAGCAGCTTAAAAGCGGGCGACCTTCGCGAGACCCAGTACTTC.

The CDR3 DNA sequence: TGTGCCTGGATCTCCCCCTCAGGGTCCACCTTC. This sequence encodes CAWISPSGSTF. The V and J genes are TRBV30 and TRBJ1-2; possibly TRBD1 for D (5 bases). Trimming cost V 4 bases and J 13 bases, with 16 bases left between them. This CDR3 spans 11 amino acids. CDR1 is GTSNPN, CDR2 SVGIG, per germline (reference sequence).

The chain recombines TRBV18 with TRBJ1-6; D is perhaps TRBD1 (6 bases). Trimming removed 3 bases at V and 9 bases at J, with 18 bases between. Germline assignment: CDR1 KGHSH and CDR2 LQKENI. This CDR3 comprises 16 residues. The CDR3 region is CASSPRRGTLISPLHF. The CDR3 DNA sequence: TGTGCCAGCTCACCGAGGAGGGGGACGCTAATTTCACCCCTCCACTTT.

This clonotype was observed a few times. This chain connects TRBV13 to TRBJ2-3; D call uncertain. The CDR3 sequence is 12 residues long. The V end lost 5 bases, the J end lost 7 bases, and 10 bases lay between the germline ends. Germline CDR1 and CDR2: PRHDT and FYEKMQ (reference sequence). In DNA, the CDR3 is TGTGCCAGCAGCGGTATTCCGAATACGCAGTATTTT. Protein sequence: CASSGIPNTQYF.

Only a few counts were recorded for this clonotype. The chain joins TRBV5-6 to TRBJ1-4, with D unresolved. This CDR3 is 14 amino acids long. Per germline, CDR1 SGHDT and CDR2 YYEEEE. Between the trimmed V and J ends, which lost 0 bases and 3 bases, there was a span of 6 bases. The CDR3 DNA reads TGTGCCAGCAGCTTGGTGGGAGCTAATGAAAAACTGTTTTTT. Its protein product is CASSLVGANEKLFF.

This clonotype occurred many times. The chain employs TRBV12-3 or TRBV12-4 and TRBJ2-3; D is ambiguous. Trimming removed 3 bases at V and 0 bases at J, with 7 bases between. The CDR3 length is 14 residues. The CDR3 region is CASSFSPSTDTQYF. The CDR3, as DNA: TGTGCCAGCAGTTTTTCCCCTAGCACAGATACGCAGTATTTT.

This clonotype has a handful of counts. At one boundary the junction diverges from the germline segment, which might be a read error. The chain recombines TRBV7-7 with TRBJ2-1, with 10 bases fitting TRBD2. In germline, CDR1 is SSHAT, CDR2 FNYEAQ (reference sequence). The CDR3 consists of 14 residues. The CDR3 bases are TGTGCTAGCAGCGCATTAGCGGGAGGTTTTGAGCAGTTCTTC. Translation gives CASSALAGGFEQFF.

This clonotype was seen ten or more times. This rearrangement joins TRBV6-2 or TRBV6-3 to TRBJ2-5; the D gene is possibly TRBD2 (6 bases). This CDR3 is 13 amino acids long. Per the germline V gene, CDR1 is MNHEY and CDR2 is SVGEGT. Trimming shortened V by 8 bases and J by 4 bases, and 14 bases separated the two germline ends. CDR3 protein: CASAKGLGETQYF. In DNA form, the CDR3 reads TGTGCCAGCGCCAAGGGACTCGGAGAGACCCAGTACTTC.

The chain joins TRBV7-2 to TRBJ1-5, with 8 bases lining up with TRBD1. This CDR3 contains 17 residues. The ends lost 2 bases at V and 6 bases at J; junction bases unmatched: 12. In germline, CDR1 is SGHTA, CDR2 FQGNSA. The CDR3 loop is CASSLKPYDRGGQPQHF. In DNA form, the CDR3 reads TGTGCCAGCAGCTTAAAACCCTACGACAGGGGAGGTCAGCCCCAGCATTTT.

This clonotype was detected a few times. This CDR3 reads CASSLGAGGFISGNTIYF. The CDR3 region has the DNA TGTGCCAGCAGCTTAGGCGCAGGGGGCTTCATCTCTGGAAACACCATATATTTT. The V and J genes are TRBV13 and TRBJ1-3; 8 positions agree with TRBD1. Germline CDR1 and CDR2: PRHDT and FYEKMQ (reference sequence). CDR3 size: 18 residues. V trimming: 0 bases; J trimming: 0 bases; junction bases outside the gene matches: 7. The full variable domain, its missing parts supplied by reference TRBV13 and TRBJ1-3, is AAGVIQSPRHLIKEKRETATLKCYPIPRHDTVYWYQQGPGQDPQFLISFYEKMQSDKGSIPDRFSAQQFSDYHSELNMSSLELGDSALYFCASSLGAGGFISGNTIYFGEGSWLTVV.

The chain couples TRBV28 to TRBJ2-1; TRBD2 agrees at 9 bases. V lost 4 bases to trimming and J lost 6 bases; unmatched junction nucleotides: 19. The length of the CDR3 is 19 residues. CDR1 MDHEN and CDR2 SYDVKM come from the germline V gene. The CDR3: CASSSKKHSGGTSPNEQFF. CDR3 nucleotide sequence: TGTGCCAGCAGTTCAAAAAAACATAGCGGGGGAACCAGCCCCAATGAGCAGTTCTTC.

The V call is TRBV6-1, the J call TRBJ1-1; D gene unclear. Trimming left V 6 bases short and J 6 bases short, with 14 bases between. The CDR3 is 13 amino acids. The germline CDR1 and CDR2 sequences are MNHNS and SASEGT. CDR3 in amino acids: CASRADGTAEAFF. The CDR3 DNA follows: TGTGCCAGCAGGGCAGACGGAACCGCTGAAGCTTTCTTT.

V gene TRBV29-1 combines with J gene TRBJ2-1; perhaps TRBD1 as D (5 bases). Looked up from germline, CDR1 is SQVTM and CDR2 is ANQGSEA. The CDR3 is 13 amino acids. Trimming stripped 4 bases from V and 3 bases from J, with 10 bases between. CDR3 nucleotide sequence: TGCAGCGTTGTGTGGGGCGGCTACAATGAGCAGTTCTTC. It encodes CSVVWGGYNEQFF.

This sequence joins TRBV11-2 and TRBJ1-2; a possible D gene is TRBD1 (5 bases). Per germline, CDR1 SGHAT and CDR2 FQNNGV. The V end lost 4 bases, the J end lost 1 base, and 16 bases lay between the germline ends. This CDR3 is built from 16 residues. The CDR3 loop is CASSSGWDPDNYGYTF. The CDR3 DNA is TGTGCCAGCAGCTCGGGGTGGGACCCCGATAACTATGGCTACACCTTC. Full variable domain (outside the CDR3, taken from reference TRBV11-2 and TRBJ1-2): EAGVAQSPRYKIIEKRQSVAFWCNPISGHATLYWYQQILGQGPKLLIQFQNNGVVDDSQLPKDRFSAERLKGVDSTLKIQPAKLEDSAVYLCASSSGWDPDNYGYTFGSGTRLTVV.

The V call is TRBV27, the J call TRBJ2-2, with 9 nucleotides matching TRBD1. V was pared by 2 bases and J by 4 bases, with 20 bases of the junction left unmatched. There are 21 residues in the CDR3. Germline V gives CDR1 MNHEY, CDR2 SMNVEV (reference sequence). The CDR3 protein is CASSLIESLVGDRVGTGELFF. CDR3 DNA: TGTGCCAGCAGTTTAATTGAGAGTTTAGTTGGGGACAGGGTAGGCACCGGGGAGCTGTTTTTT.

This clonotype has only a few counts. The chain joins TRBV5-1 to TRBJ1-1; D is unclear. The ends were cut back, 4 bases at V and 12 bases at J, with 19 bases in the middle. The CDR3 spans 13 residues. Germline CDR1 reads SGHRS; CDR2 reads YFSETQ. CDR3 sequence: CASSPDEFRETFF. The CDR3 coding sequence is TGCGCCAGCAGCCCGGACGAGTTTAGGGAGACTTTCTTT.

This clonotype was seen more than once but under ten times. The chain couples TRBV7-2 to TRBJ2-7, with 8 bases fitting TRBD2. The CDR3 covers 13 residues. CDR1 is SGHTA and CDR2 is FQGNSA in the germline V gene. V was clipped by 5 bases and J by 4 bases; unmatched bases: 4. In DNA, the CDR3 is TGTGCCAGCAGCCGGACTAGCTTATACGAGCAGTACTTC. Protein: CASSRTSLYEQYF.

This chain links TRBV24-1 with TRBJ2-1, with D unclear. The CDR3 is made up of 14 amino acids. Germline CDR1 is KGHDR and CDR2 is SFDVKD. Deletions cut 5 bases from V and 0 bases from J, with 7 bases between. As DNA, the CDR3 is TGTGCCACCAGTGGCCGTAGCTCCTACAATGAGCAGTTCTTC. Its protein is CATSGRSSYNEQFF.

This clonotype occurred a few times. The V and J genes are TRBV7-9 and TRBJ1-1; D remains ambiguous. The V gene lost 3 bases and the J gene lost 1 base, with 12 bases spanning the gap. The germline CDR1 and CDR2 sequences are SEHNR and FQNEAQ (reference sequence). This CDR3 has 15 residues. CDR3 coding DNA: TGTGCCAGCAGCTTGGTGTCCAGCGCGAACACTGAAGCTTTCTTT. It is translated as CASSLVSSANTEAFF.

The chain uses TRBV6-2 or TRBV6-3 and TRBJ2-2, with D unclear. The CDR3 runs to 13 residues. V lost 2 bases and J lost 5, with 6 bases in between. The germline gives CDR1 MNHEY, CDR2 SVGEGT. The DNA of the CDR3 is TGTGCCAGCAGTTACGGGGTTACCGGGGAGCTGTTTTTT. Translation gives CASSYGVTGELFF.

J is TRBJ2-2 and V is TRBV10-3, with D maybe TRBD2 (7 bases). Germline-derived CDR1 and CDR2 are ENHRY and SYGVKD. V lost 10 bases to trimming and J lost 4 bases, with 13 bases between them. The CDR3 length is 13 residues. The CDR3 coding sequence is TGTGCCAGCACGGCGGGGGCCACCGGGGAGCTGTTTTTT. It is translated as CASTAGATGELFF.

The V gene is TRBV11-3, the J gene TRBJ2-1; TRBD2 matches 14 bases. There are 16 residues in the CDR3. Germline values: CDR1 SGHNT, CDR2 YENEEA. V was clipped by 4 bases and J by 8 bases; unmatched bases: 7. In DNA form, the CDR3 reads TGTGCCAGCAGCTGGGGGGGGACTAGCGGGAGCGATGAGCAGTTCTTC. Translation: CASSWGGTSGSDEQFF. Supplemented by reference TRBV11-3 and TRBJ2-1, the full variable domain reads EAGVVQSPRYKIIEKKQPVAFWCNPISGHNTLYWYLQNLGQGPELLIRYENEEAVDDSQLPKDRFSAERLKGVDSTLKIQPAELGDSAVYLCASSWGGTSGSDEQFFGPGTRLTVL.

The V and J genes are TRBV24-1 and TRBJ2-2, with 10 nucleotides matching TRBD2. V shed 3 bases and J 7 bases; nucleotides not matched to a gene: 4. The CDR3 contains 15 residues. CDR1 is KGHDR and CDR2 is SFDVKD in the germline V gene. The CDR3 nucleotides read TGTGCCACCAGTGATGCTAGCGGGAGCGGCGGGGAGCTGTTTTTT. Translated: CATSDASGSGGELFF.

V usage is TRBV5-1 and J usage is TRBJ2-1; D uncertain. The V gene's germline CDR1 is SGHRS and CDR2 YFSETQ. Trimming stripped 4 bases from V and 5 bases from J, with 19 bases between. The CDR3 has 16 amino acids. The CDR3: CASSPDHKSMNNEQFF. The CDR3 DNA reads TGCGCCAGCAGCCCGGACCACAAGAGCATGAACAATGAGCAGTTCTTC.